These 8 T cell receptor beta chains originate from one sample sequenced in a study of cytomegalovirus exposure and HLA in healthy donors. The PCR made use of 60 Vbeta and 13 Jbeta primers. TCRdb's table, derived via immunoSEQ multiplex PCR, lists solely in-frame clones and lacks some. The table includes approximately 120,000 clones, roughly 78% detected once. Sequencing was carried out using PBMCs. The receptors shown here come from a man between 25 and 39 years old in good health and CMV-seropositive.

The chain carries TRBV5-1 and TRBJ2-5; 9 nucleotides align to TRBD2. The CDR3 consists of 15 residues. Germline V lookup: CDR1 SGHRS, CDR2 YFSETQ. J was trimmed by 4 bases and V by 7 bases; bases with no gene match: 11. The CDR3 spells CASSRLAAQGETQYF. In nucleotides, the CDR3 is TGCGCCAGCTCCCGACTAGCGGCCCAGGGAGAGACCCAGTACTTC.

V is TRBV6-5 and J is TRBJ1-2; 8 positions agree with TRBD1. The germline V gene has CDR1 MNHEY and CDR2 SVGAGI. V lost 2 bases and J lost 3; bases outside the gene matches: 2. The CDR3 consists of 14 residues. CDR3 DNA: TGTGCCAGCAGTTACGGGACAGGCTACTATGGCTACACCTTC. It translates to CASSYGTGYYGYTF.

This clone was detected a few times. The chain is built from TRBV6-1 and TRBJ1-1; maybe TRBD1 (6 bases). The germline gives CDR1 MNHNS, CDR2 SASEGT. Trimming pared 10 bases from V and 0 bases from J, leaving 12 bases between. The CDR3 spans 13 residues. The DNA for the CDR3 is TGTGCCACGGACAGTCACATGAACACTGAAGCTTTCTTT. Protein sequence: CATDSHMNTEAFF.

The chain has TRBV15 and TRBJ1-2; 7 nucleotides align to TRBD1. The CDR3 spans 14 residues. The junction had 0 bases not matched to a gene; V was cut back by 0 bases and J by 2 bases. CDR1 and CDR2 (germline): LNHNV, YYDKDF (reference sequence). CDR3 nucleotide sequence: TGTGCCACCAGCAGAGAACAGGGGAACTATGGCTACACCTTC. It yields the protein CATSREQGNYGYTF.

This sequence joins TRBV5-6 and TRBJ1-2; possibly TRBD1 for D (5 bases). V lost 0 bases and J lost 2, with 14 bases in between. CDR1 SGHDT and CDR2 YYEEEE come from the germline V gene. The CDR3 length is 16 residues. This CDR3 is CASSLAYGGRNYGYTF. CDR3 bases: TGTGCCAGCAGCTTGGCCTACGGGGGTCGGAACTATGGCTACACCTTC.

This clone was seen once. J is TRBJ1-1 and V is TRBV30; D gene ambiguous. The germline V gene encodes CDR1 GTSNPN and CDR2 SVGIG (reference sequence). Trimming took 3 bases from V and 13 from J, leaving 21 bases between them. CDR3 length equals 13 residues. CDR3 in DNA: TGTGCCTGGAGATTGGAGGCAGGCCGCCCCGTTTTCTTT. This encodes CAWRLEAGRPVFF.

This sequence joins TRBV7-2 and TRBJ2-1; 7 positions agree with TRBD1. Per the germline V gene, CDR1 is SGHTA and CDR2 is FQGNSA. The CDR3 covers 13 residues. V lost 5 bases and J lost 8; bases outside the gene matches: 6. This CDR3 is CASSPQTGYEQFF. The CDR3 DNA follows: TGTGCCAGCAGCCCCCAGACAGGGTATGAGCAGTTCTTC.

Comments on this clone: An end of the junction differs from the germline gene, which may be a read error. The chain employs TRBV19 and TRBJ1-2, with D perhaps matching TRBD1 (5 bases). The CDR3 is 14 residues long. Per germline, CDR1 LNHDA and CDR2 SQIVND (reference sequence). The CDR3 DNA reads TGTGCCAGTAGTATAGAACCAGGGAACTCTGGCTACACCTTC. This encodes CASSIEPGNSGYTF.